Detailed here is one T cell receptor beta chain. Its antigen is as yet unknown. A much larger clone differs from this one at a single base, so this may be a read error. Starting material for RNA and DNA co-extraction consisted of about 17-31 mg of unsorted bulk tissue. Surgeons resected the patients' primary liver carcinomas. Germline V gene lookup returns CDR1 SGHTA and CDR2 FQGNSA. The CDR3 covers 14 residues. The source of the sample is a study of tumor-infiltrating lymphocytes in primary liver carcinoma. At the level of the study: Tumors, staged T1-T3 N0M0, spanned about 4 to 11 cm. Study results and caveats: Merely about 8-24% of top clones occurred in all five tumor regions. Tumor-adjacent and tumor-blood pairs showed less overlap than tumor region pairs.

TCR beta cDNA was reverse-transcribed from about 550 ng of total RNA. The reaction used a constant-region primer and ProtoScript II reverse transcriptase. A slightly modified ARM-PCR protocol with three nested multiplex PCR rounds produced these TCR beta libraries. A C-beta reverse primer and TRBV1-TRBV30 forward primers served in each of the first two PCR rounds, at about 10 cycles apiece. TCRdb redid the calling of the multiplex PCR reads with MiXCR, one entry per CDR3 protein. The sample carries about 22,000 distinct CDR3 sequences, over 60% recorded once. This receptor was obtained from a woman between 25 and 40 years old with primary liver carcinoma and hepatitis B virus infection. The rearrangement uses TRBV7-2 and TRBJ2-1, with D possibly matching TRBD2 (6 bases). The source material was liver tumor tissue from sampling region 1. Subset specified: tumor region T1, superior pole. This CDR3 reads CASSFSGVYSEQFF. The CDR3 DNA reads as TGTGCCAGCAGCTTTTCGGGAGTCTACAGTGAGCAGTTCTTC.